The 3 T cell receptor beta chains presented below share a single source sample, sequenced in a study of blood T cell repertoires in COVID-19. The assay was immunoSEQ multiplex PCR, and TCRdb's table has in-frame clones only and misses some. The data show some 120,000 clones, around four fifths seen once. Sequences were obtained from peripheral blood. These receptors all come from a human donor in a cohort sampled during active COVID-19.

In this sample, this clone turned up a few times. V gene TRBV27 combines with J gene TRBJ1-1; D gene unclear. With 4 bases removed from V and 3 bases from J, the gap between germline ends came to 15 bases. The germline gives CDR1 MNHEY, CDR2 SMNVEV (reference sequence). The CDR3 length is 15 residues. CDR3 protein: CASSSLSRRDTEAFF. The CDR3 DNA is TGTGCCAGCAGTTCACTGAGCAGACGGGACACTGAAGCTTTCTTT.

CDR3 loop: CASSSGEYGYTF. The CDR3 coding sequence is TGTGCCAGCAGCTCGGGGGAATATGGCTACACCTTC. The chain employs TRBV7-2 and TRBJ1-2; TRBD1 is a possible D gene (5 bases). CDR3 size: 12 residues. The germline gives CDR1 SGHTA, CDR2 FQGNSA. V dropped 4 bases and J dropped 5 bases, with 8 bases sitting between them.

This clone was picked up a small number of times. V usage is TRBV19 and J usage is TRBJ1-1; D is unclear. V was trimmed by 1 base and J by 0 bases, leaving 9 bases between them. Germline V CDR1 and CDR2: LNHDA, SQIVND (reference sequence). The CDR3 contains 15 residues. Written as DNA, the CDR3 is TGTGCCAGTAGTATAGTAGGCAGGATGAACACTGAAGCTTTCTTT. Amino acids: CASSIVGRMNTEAFF.